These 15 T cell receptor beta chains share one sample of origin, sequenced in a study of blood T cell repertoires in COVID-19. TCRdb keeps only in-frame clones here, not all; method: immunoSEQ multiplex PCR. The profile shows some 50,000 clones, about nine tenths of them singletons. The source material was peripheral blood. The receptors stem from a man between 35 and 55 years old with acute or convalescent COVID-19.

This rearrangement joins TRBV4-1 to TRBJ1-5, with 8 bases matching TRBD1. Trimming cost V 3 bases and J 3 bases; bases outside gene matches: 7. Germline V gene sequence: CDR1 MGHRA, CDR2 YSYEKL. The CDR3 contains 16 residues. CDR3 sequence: CASSQSGTGFNQPQHF. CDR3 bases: TGCGCCAGCAGCCAGTCCGGGACAGGATTCAATCAGCCCCAGCATTTT.

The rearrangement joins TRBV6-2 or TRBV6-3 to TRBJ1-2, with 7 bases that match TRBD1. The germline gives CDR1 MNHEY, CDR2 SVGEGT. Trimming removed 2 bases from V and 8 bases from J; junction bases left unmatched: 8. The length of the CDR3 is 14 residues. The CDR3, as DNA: TGTGCCAGCAGTTACGGTACAGGGGTTAAAGGCTACACCTTC. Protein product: CASSYGTGVKGYTF.

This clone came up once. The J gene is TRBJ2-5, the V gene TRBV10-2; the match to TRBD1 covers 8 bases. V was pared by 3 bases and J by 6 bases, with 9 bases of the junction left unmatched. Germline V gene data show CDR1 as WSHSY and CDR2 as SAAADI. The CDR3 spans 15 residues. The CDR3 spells CASSDADRARKTQYF. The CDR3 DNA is TGCGCCAGCAGTGATGCGGACAGGGCGAGAAAGACCCAGTACTTC.

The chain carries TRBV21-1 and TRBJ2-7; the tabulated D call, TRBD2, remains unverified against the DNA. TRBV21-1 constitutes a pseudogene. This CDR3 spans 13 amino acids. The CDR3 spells CASRGGSSYEQYF. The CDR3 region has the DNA TGTGCCAGCCGTGGCGGGAGCTCCTACGAGCAGTACTTC.

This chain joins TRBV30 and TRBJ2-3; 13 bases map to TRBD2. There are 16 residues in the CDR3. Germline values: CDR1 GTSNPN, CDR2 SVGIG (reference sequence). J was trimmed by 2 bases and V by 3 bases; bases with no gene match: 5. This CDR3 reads CAWRRGLAGATDTQYF. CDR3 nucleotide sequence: TGTGCCTGGAGACGAGGACTAGCGGGAGCCACAGATACGCAGTATTTT.

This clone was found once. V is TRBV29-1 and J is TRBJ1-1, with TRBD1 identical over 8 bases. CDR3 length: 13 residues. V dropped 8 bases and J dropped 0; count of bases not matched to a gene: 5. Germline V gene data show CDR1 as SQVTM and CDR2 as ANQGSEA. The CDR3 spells CSTGQDMNTEAFF. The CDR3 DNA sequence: TGCAGCACGGGACAGGACATGAACACTGAAGCTTTCTTT.

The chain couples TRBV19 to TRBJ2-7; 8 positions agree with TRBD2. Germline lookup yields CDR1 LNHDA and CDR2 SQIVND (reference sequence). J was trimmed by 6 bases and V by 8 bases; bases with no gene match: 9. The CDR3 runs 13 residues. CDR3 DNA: TGTGCCAGTGGACGGGAGGGGGGCTCCGAGCAGTACTTC. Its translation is CASGREGGSEQYF.

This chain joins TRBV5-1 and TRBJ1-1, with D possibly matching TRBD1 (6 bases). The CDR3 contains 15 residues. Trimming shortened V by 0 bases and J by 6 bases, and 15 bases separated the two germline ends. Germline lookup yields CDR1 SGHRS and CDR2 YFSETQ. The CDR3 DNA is TGCGCCAGCAGCTTGGTTGGGGGCAGGTTAGCTGAAGCTTTCTTT. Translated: CASSLVGGRLAEAFF.

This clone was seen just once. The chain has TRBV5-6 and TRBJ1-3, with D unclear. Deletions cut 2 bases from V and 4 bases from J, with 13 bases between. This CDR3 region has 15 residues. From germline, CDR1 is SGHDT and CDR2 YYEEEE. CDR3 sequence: CASSFKPGGGNTIYF. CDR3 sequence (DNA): TGTGCCAGCAGCTTCAAACCTGGAGGGGGAAACACCATATATTTT.

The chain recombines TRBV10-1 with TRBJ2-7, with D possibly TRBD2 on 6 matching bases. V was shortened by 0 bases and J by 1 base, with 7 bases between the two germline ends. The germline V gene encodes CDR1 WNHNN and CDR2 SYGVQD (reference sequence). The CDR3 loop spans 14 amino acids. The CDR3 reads CASSESGTSYEQYF. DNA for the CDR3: TGCGCCAGCAGTGAGTCTGGGACTTCCTACGAGCAGTACTTC.

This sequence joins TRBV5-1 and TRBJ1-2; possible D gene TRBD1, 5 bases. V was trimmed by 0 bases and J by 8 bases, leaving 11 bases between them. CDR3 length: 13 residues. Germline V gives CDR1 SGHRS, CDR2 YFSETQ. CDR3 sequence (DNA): TGCGCCAGCAGCTTGGAGGGCTCAGGGGGCTACACCTTC. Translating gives CASSLEGSGGYTF.

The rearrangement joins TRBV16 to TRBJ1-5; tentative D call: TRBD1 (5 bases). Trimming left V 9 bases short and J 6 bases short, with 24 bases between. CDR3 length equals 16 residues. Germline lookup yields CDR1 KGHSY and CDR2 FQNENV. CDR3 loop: CASSEQYRGLGQPQHF. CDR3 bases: TGTGCCAGTAGCGAACAATATCGGGGGTTGGGTCAGCCCCAGCATTTT.

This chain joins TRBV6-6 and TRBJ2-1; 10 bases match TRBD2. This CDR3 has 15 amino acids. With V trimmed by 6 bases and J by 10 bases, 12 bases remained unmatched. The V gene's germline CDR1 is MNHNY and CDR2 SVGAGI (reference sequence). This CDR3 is CASRPGASGSGEQFF. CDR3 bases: TGTGCCAGCAGGCCCGGGGCTAGCGGGAGTGGGGAGCAGTTCTTC.

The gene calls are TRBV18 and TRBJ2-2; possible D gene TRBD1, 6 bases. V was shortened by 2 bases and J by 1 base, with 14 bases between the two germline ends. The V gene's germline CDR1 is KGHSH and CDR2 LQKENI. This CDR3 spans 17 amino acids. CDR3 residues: CASSPFGQRLNTGELFF. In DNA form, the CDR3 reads TGTGCCAGCTCACCATTCGGACAGCGACTGAACACCGGGGAGCTGTTTTTT. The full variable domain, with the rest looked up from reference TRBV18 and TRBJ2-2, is NAGVMQNPRHLVRRRGQEARLRCSPMKGHSHVYWYRQLPEEGLKFMVYLQKENIIDESGMPKERFSAEFPKEGPSILRIQQVVRGDSAAYFCASSPFGQRLNTGELFFGEGSRLTVL.

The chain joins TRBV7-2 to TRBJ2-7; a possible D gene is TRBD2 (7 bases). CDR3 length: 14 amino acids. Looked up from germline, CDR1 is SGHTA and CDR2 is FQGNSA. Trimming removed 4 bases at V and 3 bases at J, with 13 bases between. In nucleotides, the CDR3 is TGTGCCAGCAGCTGGAGGGGGGGAGTCTACGAGCAGTACTTC. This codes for CASSWRGGVYEQYF.